This T cell receptor (beta chain) originates from a study of control samples from healthy donors and cancer patients. Sequencing used immunoSEQ multiplex PCR; TCRdb keeps in-frame clones, though not all of them. The data contain around 120,000 clones, about 95% of them singletons. The CDR3 totals 15 residues. V was trimmed by 6 bases and J by 5 bases, leaving 14 bases between them. Germline values: CDR1 MNHEY, CDR2 SVGAGI. The receptor was derived from a man in his thirties or forties in good health. The sample comprised blood. The chain combines TRBV6-5 with TRBJ1-6, with TRBD1 as a possible D gene (5 bases). CDR3 sequence: CASRSLREDNSPLHF. CDR3 coding DNA: TGTGCCAGCAGGTCCCTCAGGGAGGATAATTCACCCCTCCACTTT.